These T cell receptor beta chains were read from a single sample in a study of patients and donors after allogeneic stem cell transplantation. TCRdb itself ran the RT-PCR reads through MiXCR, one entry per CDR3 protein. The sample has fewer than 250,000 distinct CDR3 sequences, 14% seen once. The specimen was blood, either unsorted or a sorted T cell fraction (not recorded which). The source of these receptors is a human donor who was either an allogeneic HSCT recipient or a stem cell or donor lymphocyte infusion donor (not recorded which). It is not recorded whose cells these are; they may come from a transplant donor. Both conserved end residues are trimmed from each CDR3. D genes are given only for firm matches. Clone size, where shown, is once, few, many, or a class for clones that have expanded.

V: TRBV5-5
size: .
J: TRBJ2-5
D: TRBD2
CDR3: ASSSGLARGETQY

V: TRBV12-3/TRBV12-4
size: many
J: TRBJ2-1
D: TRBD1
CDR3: ASTMDRGKF

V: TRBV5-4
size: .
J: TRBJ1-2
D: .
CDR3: ASSNGVGDYGYT

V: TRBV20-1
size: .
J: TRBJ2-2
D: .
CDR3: SARDQFITGELF

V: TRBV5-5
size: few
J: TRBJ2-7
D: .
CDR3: ASSLSTGEGYYEQY

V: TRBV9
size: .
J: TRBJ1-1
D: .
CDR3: ASSVAGLHTEAF

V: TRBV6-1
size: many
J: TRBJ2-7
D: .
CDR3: ASRLPGRSSYEQY

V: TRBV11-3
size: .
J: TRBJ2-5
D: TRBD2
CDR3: ASSLVGGEGTQY

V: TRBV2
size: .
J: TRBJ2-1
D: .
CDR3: ASSDPGRQF

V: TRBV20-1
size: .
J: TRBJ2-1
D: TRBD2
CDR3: SARDLLSGAYNEQF

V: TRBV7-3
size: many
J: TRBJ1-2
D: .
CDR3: ASSLWGQGPTTHYGYT

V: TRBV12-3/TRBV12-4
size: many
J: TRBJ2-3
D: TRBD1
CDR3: ASSRGLGTDTQY

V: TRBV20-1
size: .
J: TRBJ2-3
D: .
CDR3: SAGTAGTQY

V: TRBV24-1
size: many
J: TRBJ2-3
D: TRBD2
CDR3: ATSDSGGSVRTDTQY

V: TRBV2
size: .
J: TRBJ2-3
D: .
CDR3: ASSASRASDTQY

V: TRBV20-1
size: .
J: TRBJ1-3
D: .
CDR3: SARGQGRGNTIY

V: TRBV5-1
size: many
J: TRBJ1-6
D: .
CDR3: ASSLNGGSNSPLH

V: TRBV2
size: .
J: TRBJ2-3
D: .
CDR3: ASSESRGTQY

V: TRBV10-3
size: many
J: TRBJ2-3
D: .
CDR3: ANAPGQSTDTQY

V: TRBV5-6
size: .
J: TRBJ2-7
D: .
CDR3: ASSLDQSGPYEQY

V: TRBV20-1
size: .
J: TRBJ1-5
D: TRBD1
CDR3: SAQLQGASNQPQH

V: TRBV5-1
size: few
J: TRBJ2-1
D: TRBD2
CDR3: ASSFGLGTSSYNEQF

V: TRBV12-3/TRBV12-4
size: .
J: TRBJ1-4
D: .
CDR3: ASSFQRNNEKLF

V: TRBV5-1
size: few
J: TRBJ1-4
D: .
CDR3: ASSLYAGAGEKLF

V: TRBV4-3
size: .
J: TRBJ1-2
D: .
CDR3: ASSHLGANYGYT

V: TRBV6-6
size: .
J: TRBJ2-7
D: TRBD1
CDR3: ASRRQGYEQY

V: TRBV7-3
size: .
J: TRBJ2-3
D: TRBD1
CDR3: ASSLQGAGDTQY

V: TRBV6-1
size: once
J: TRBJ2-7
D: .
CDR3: ASRQAPTYEQY

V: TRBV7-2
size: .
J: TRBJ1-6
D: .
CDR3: ASSLEGGFPPLH

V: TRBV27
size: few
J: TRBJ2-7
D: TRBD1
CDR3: ASSFRQGDSYEQY

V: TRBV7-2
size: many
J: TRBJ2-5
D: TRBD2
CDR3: ASSLASQGGRRQETQY

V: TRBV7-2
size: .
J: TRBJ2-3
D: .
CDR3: ASSLAGSASTDTQY

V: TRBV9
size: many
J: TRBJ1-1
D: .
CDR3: ASSVDLGLNTEAF

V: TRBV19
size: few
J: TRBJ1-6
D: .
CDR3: ASKSRDHSPLH

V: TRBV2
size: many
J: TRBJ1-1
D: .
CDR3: ASSYPGTSEAF

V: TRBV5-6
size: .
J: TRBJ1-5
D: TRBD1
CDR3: ASSLRQGQAGPQH

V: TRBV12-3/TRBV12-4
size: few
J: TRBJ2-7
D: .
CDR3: ASSFWGESREQY

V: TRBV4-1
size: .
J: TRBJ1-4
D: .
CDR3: ASSQGQSTNEKLF

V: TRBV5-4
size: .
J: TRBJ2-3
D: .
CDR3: ASSPGAGDTQY

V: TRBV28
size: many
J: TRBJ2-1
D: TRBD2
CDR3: ASDTIGGSSYNEQF

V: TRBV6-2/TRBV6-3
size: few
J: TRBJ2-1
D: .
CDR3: ASSKTVTNEQF

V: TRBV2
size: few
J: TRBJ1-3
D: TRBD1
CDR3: ASSKDRVQAGNTIY

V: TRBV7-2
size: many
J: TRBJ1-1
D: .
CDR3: ASSQTITGYTEAF

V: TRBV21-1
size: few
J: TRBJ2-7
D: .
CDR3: ASSKVDSSGGESYEQY

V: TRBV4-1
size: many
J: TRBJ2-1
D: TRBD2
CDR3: ASSQDTASGGPYNEQF

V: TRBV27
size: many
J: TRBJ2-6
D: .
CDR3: ASSRATRGAGANVLT

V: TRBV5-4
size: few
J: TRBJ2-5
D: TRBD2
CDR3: ASSQAGLAVQETQY

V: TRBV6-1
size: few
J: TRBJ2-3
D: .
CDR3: ASSRGGTSTDTQY